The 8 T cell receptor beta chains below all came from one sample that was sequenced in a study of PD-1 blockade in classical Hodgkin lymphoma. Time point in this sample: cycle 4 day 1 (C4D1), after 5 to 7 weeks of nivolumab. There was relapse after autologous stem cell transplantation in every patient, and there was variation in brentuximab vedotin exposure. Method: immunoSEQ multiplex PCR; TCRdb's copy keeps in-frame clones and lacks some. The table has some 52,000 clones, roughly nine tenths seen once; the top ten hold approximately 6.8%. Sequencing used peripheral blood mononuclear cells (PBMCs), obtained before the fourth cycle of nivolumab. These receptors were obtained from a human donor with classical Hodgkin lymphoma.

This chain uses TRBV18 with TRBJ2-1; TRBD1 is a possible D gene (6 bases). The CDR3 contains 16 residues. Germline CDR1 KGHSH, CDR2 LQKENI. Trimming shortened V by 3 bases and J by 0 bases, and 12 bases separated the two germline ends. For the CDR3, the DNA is TGTGCCAGCTCACCCGGCGGACAGAGCTCCTACAATGAGCAGTTCTTC. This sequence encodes CASSPGGQSSYNEQFF. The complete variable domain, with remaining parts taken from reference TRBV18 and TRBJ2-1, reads NAGVMQNPRHLVRRRGQEARLRCSPMKGHSHVYWYRQLPEEGLKFMVYLQKENIIDESGMPKERFSAEFPKEGPSILRIQQVVRGDSAAYFCASSPGGQSSYNEQFFGPGTRLTVL.

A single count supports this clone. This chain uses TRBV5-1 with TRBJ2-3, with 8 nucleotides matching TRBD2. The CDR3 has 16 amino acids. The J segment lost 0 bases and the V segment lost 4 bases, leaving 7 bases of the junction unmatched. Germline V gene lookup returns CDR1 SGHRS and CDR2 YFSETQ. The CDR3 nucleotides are TGCGCCAGCAGCCTAGGACTAGCACAGAGCACAGATACGCAGTATTTT. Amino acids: CASSLGLAQSTDTQYF.

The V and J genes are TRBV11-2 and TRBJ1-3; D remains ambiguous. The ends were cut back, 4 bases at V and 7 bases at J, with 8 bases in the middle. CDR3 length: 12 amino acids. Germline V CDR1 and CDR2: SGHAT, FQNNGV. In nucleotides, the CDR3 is TGTGCCAGCAGCTCACAGAGTAACACCATATATTTT. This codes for CASSSQSNTIYF.

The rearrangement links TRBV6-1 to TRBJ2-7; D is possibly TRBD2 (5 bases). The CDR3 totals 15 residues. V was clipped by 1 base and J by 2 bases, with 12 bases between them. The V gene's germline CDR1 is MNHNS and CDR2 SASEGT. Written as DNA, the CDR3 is TGTGCCAGCAGTGAAGGAGGGAGTGGTGCCTACGAGCAGTACTTC. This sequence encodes CASSEGGSGAYEQYF.

CDR3 residues: CASSVGGGQGLYNQPQHF. The CDR3 DNA is TGTGCCAGCAGTGTCGGTGGGGGACAGGGTCTTTACAATCAGCCCCAGCATTTT. The chain joins TRBV2 to TRBJ1-5; TRBD1 matches at 9 bases. The CDR3 extends over 18 amino acids. CDR1 SNHLY and CDR2 FYNNEI come from the germline V gene. V trimming: 4 bases; J trimming: 3 bases; junction bases outside the gene matches: 13.

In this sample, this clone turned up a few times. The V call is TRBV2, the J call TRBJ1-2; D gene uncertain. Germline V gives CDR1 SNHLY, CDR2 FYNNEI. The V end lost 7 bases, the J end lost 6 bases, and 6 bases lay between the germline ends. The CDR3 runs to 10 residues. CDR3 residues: CASIKDGYTF. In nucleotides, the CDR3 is TGTGCCAGCATTAAGGATGGCTACACCTTC.

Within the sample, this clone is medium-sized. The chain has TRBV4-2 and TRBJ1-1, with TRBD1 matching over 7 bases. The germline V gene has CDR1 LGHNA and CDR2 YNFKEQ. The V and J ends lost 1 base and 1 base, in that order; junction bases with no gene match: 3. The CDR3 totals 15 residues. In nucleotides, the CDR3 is TGTGCCAGCAGCCAAGCGACAGGGAGGAACACTGAAGCTTTCTTT. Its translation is CASSQATGRNTEAFF.

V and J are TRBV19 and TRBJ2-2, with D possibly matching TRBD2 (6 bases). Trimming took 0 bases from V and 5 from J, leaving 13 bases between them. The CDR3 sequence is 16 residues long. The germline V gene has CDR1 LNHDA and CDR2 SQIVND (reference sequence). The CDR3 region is CASSIDAGPLTGELFF. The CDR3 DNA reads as TGTGCCAGTAGTATAGATGCGGGGCCTTTGACCGGGGAGCTGTTTTTT.